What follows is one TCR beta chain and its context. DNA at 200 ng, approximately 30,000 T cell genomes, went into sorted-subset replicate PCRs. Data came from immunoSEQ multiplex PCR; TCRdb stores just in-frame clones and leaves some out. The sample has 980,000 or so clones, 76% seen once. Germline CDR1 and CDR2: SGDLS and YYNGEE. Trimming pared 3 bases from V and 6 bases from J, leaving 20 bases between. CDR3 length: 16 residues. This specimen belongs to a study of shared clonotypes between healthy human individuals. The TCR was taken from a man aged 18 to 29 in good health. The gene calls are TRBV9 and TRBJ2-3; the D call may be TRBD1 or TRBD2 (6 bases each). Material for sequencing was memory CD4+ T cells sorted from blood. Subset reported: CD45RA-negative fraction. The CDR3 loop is CASSGRGGGLTDTQYF. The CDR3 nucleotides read TGTGCCAGCAGCGGACGAGGGGGAGGCCTCACGGATACGCAGTATTTT.